What follows is one T cell receptor beta chain and its context. Its antigen is undetermined. This record belongs to a study of T cell responses to AZD1222 COVID-19 vaccine. The study's findings and limits: When two AZD1222 doses had been given, Spike-specific TCR breadth and depth rose. Every sample of the repertoires postdated the peak T cell response. Spike regions recognized by vaccine-associated CD4 TCRs spanned the protein, led by 160-218 and 743-854.

The germline V gene has CDR1 SGHKS and CDR2 YYEKEE (reference sequence). CDR3 length: 16 residues. J gave up 3 bases and V 4 bases, and 13 bases lay outside the gene matches. The assay was immunoSEQ multiplex PCR, and TCRdb's table has in-frame clones only and misses some. The profile shows 150,000 to 200,000 clones, 90% to 95% of them singletons. This sequence joins TRBV5-5 and TRBJ2-7, with 7 bases identical to TRBD1. The TCR was taken from an adult who received the AZD1222 COVID-19 vaccine. Sequencing used peripheral blood, obtained 28 days after the second AZD1222 dose. Here the CDR3 reads CASSHHRGADFYEQYF. The DNA for the CDR3 is TGTGCCAGCAGCCACCACAGGGGAGCCGATTTCTACGAGCAGTACTTC.